This T cell receptor beta chain stems from a study of T cell therapy after organ transplantation. Study-wide background: T cells were expanded 2 to 3 weeks with 30 CMV class I/II epitopes. About 75% of the ten patients were clinical responders.

Clones were read by immunoSEQ multiplex PCR, and TCRdb kept only the in-frame ones, dropping some. Of about 48,000 clones listed, about 95% are singletons. A word on this clone: Antigen unknown.

Findings of the study overall: Poor CD8+ T cell yield may explain few expansions in nonresponders. CD8 clonality fold change after therapy inversely tracked pretherapy clonality.

The sample was CD8+ T cells from blood, taken before autologous CMV-specific T cell therapy. This clonotype was sampled from a human patient who had received a solid organ transplant and had CMV disease.

The CDR3 region has the DNA TGTGCCAGCAGCTTATATTCCGAGGGGAACTATGGCTACACCTTC. Translation: CASSLYSEGNYGYTF. The chain links TRBV7-8 to TRBJ1-2, with D possibly TRBD1 on 5 matching bases. Germline loops: CDR1 SGHVS, CDR2 FQNEAQ. V was trimmed by 2 bases and J by 2 bases, leaving 12 bases between them. This CDR3 comprises 15 residues. The complete variable domain, with remaining parts taken from reference TRBV7-8 and TRBJ1-2, reads GAGVSQSPRYKVAKRGQDVALRCDPISGHVSLFWYQQALGQGPEFLTYFQNEAQLDKSGLPSDRFFAERPEGSVSTLKIQRTQQEDSAVYLCASSLYSEGNYGYTFGSGTRLTVV.